The 20 T cell receptor beta chains listed next were all sequenced from one sample in a study of cytomegalovirus exposure and HLA in healthy donors. PCR amplification relied on 60 Vbeta primers (plus 13 Jbeta primers). The data were produced by immunoSEQ multiplex PCR, yet TCRdb's version contains in-frame clones alone and is incomplete. The profile shows over 150,000 clones, 80% of them singletons. What was sequenced was PBMCs. These receptors all stem from a man aged 25 to 45 in good health and CMV-seropositive.

The chain links TRBV9 to TRBJ1-1; D might be TRBD1 (5 bases). The CDR3 has 17 residues. The germline gives CDR1 SGDLS, CDR2 YYNGEE. Trimming removed 0 bases at V and 4 bases at J, with 19 bases between. CDR3 in amino acids: CASSVDVSGGVGTEAFF. In nucleotides, the CDR3 is TGTGCCAGCAGCGTAGACGTTTCGGGGGGAGTCGGCACTGAAGCTTTCTTT.

The chain links TRBV27 to TRBJ2-1; TRBD1 might be the D (6 bases). CDR1 is MNHEY, CDR2 SMNVEV, per germline (reference sequence). This CDR3 has 15 residues. V lost 6 bases and J 9 bases, leaving 21 bases between the germline ends. CDR3 nucleotides: TGTGCCAGCAGCTACAGAGACAGGCGCCCGGGTGAGCAGTTCTTC. This gives the protein CASSYRDRRPGEQFF.

This clone has only one observation. The V gene is TRBV6-4, the J gene TRBJ2-7; 8 nucleotides line up with TRBD1. The CDR3 runs to 15 residues. V gave up 4 bases and J gave up 9 bases; unmatched junction bases: 14. The germline gives CDR1 MRHNA, CDR2 SNTAGT. CDR3 sequence reads: CASSALAGGAIGQYF. CDR3 sequence (DNA): TGTGCCAGCAGTGCCTTGGCAGGGGGCGCGATCGGGCAGTACTTC.

This clone was counted once. The junction departs from germline at one end; a sequencing error may be responsible. The chain uses TRBV7-9 and TRBJ2-3, with a weak D call TRBD1 (5 bases). The germline CDR1 and CDR2 sequences are SEHNR and FQNEAQ (reference sequence). This CDR3 region has 12 residues. The DNA for the CDR3 is TGTTCCAGCAGCCCTAGGGGAGATACGCAGTATTTT. It yields the protein CSSSPRGDTQYF.

The chain uses TRBV6-4 and TRBJ2-2; D gene ambiguous. The CDR3 runs to 14 residues. V lost 4 bases and J 1 base, leaving 7 bases between the germline ends. CDR1 is MRHNA, CDR2 SNTAGT, per germline. The CDR3 nucleotides read TGTGCCAGCAGTGCCGAGGTGAACACCGGGGAGCTGTTTTTT. Protein: CASSAEVNTGELFF.

This clone was observed a single time. This chain uses TRBV7-8 with TRBJ1-5, with 9 bases that match TRBD1. V was pared by 5 bases and J by 7 bases, with 9 bases of the junction left unmatched. The germline CDR1 and CDR2 sequences are SGHVS and FQNEAQ. This CDR3 spans 15 amino acids. The CDR3 is CASSQGQGLVQPQHF. As DNA, the CDR3 is TGTGCCAGCAGCCAGGGACAGGGATTGGTGCAGCCCCAGCATTTT. The variable domain in full, with the rest retrieved from reference TRBV7-8 and TRBJ1-5, is GAGVSQSPRYKVAKRGQDVALRCDPISGHVSLFWYQQALGQGPEFLTYFQNEAQLDKSGLPSDRFFAERPEGSVSTLKIQRTQQEDSAVYLCASSQGQGLVQPQHFGDGTRLSIL.

V usage is TRBV30 and J usage is TRBJ2-1, with 8 bases identical to TRBD2. Per germline, CDR1 GTSNPN and CDR2 SVGIG (reference sequence). The CDR3 has 14 amino acids. The chain's CDR3 is CAGGLTSAFDEQFF. The CDR3 coding sequence is TGTGCGGGGGGTCTGACTAGCGCCTTTGATGAGCAGTTCTTC.

The rearrangement uses TRBV6-5 and TRBJ1-1, with D possibly matching TRBD1 (6 bases). V dropped 7 bases and J dropped 5 bases, with 17 bases sitting between them. The CDR3 covers 14 residues. Germline loops: CDR1 MNHEY, CDR2 SVGAGI. In nucleotides, the CDR3 is TGTGCCAGCACCATCGGGGGAGGGGGGACTGAAGCTTTCTTT. This gives the protein CASTIGGGGTEAFF.

The chain carries TRBV5-6 and TRBJ1-2; no definite D call. Trimming left V 5 bases short and J 0 bases short, with 2 bases between. This CDR3 comprises 11 residues. Germline CDR1 and CDR2: SGHDT and YYEEEE. For the CDR3, the DNA is TGTGCCAGCAGTACTAACTATGGCTACACCTTC. Amino acid sequence: CASSTNYGYTF.

This chain connects TRBV5-4 to TRBJ2-5, with TRBD2 as a possible D gene (5 bases). Trimming removed 0 bases from V and 5 bases from J, with 11 bases in between. Looked up from germline, CDR1 is SGHNT and CDR2 is YYREEE (reference sequence). The CDR3 consists of 14 residues. CDR3 bases: TGTGCCAGCAGCTTGGGCGGGCCTCTGGAGACCCAGTACTTC. Amino acids: CASSLGGPLETQYF. The full variable domain, its missing parts supplied by reference TRBV5-4 and TRBJ2-5, is ETGVTQSPTHLIKTRGQQVTLRCSSQSGHNTVSWYQQALGQGPQFIFQYYREEENGRGNFPPRFSGLQFPNYSSELNVNALELDDSALYLCASSLGGPLETQYFGPGTRLLVL.

The chain recombines TRBV5-1 with TRBJ2-3; 8 bases match TRBD2. The germline gives CDR1 SGHRS, CDR2 YFSETQ. The CDR3 runs to 13 residues. With 6 bases clipped from V and 5 bases from J, the junction kept 5 bases outside the gene matches. CDR3 region: CASTREGLDTQYF. The CDR3 region has the DNA TGCGCCAGCACCCGGGAGGGGTTAGATACGCAGTATTTT.

This chain joins TRBV5-6 and TRBJ2-7; the D gene is possibly TRBD2 (6 bases). The CDR3 is made up of 15 amino acids. Deletions cut 3 bases from V and 2 bases from J, with 15 bases between. Germline V gene lookup returns CDR1 SGHDT and CDR2 YYEEEE. This CDR3 reads CASSSNAGGTYEQYF. The CDR3 DNA reads TGTGCCAGCAGCTCTAACGCCGGGGGAACCTACGAGCAGTACTTC.

The rearrangement uses TRBV5-1 and TRBJ2-5; 9 bases line up with TRBD1. Germline CDR1 is SGHRS and CDR2 is YFSETQ. This CDR3 has 14 residues. Trimming removed 4 bases from V and 6 bases from J; junction bases left unmatched: 7. The CDR3: CASSPRTGVKTQYF. The CDR3 DNA follows: TGCGCCAGCAGCCCTAGGACAGGGGTAAAGACCCAGTACTTC.

The genes are TRBV13 and TRBJ2-5, with 11 nucleotides matching TRBD2. In germline, CDR1 is PRHDT, CDR2 FYEKMQ (reference sequence). The trim removed 4 bases at V and 5 bases at J, leaving 6 bases unmatched. This CDR3 spans 15 amino acids. In nucleotides, the CDR3 is TGTGCCAGCAGCTCAATGACTAGCGGGATGGAGACCCAGTACTTC. Protein: CASSSMTSGMETQYF. The full variable domain, in which reference TRBV13 and TRBJ2-5 provide the parts outside the CDR3, is AAGVIQSPRHLIKEKRETATLKCYPIPRHDTVYWYQQGPGQDPQFLISFYEKMQSDKGSIPDRFSAQQFSDYHSELNMSSLELGDSALYFCASSSMTSGMETQYFGPGTRLLVL.

The chain carries TRBV19 and TRBJ1-5; possibly TRBD1 for D (5 bases). V was trimmed by 7 bases and J by 9 bases, leaving 19 bases between them. This CDR3 comprises 14 residues. In germline, CDR1 is LNHDA, CDR2 SQIVND (reference sequence). CDR3: CASKTRTAGGPQHF. CDR3 nucleotide sequence: TGTGCCAGTAAGACAAGGACCGCGGGGGGGCCCCAGCATTTT.

This clone was picked up a small number of times. The gene calls are TRBV5-4 and TRBJ2-1, with 10 positions matching TRBD2. Trimming at V came to 2 bases and at J to 7 bases, leaving 6 bases not matched to a gene. The germline CDR1 and CDR2 sequences are SGHNT and YYREEE (reference sequence). The CDR3 length is 15 residues. CDR3 sequence (DNA): TGTGCCAGCAGCTTAAGCGGGGGGGCCTTTAATGAGCAGTTCTTC. Protein: CASSLSGGAFNEQFF. The whole variable domain, remainder taken from reference TRBV5-4 and TRBJ2-1, is ETGVTQSPTHLIKTRGQQVTLRCSSQSGHNTVSWYQQALGQGPQFIFQYYREEENGRGNFPPRFSGLQFPNYSSELNVNALELDDSALYLCASSLSGGAFNEQFFGPGTRLTVL.

This chain uses TRBV2 with TRBJ2-1, with TRBD1 matching 11 bases. This CDR3 has 15 amino acids. From germline, CDR1 is SNHLY and CDR2 FYNNEI. J gave up 7 bases and V 4 bases, and 6 bases lay outside the gene matches. The CDR3 coding sequence is TGTGCCAGCAGTGGGCCGGGACAGGGGGGTAATGAGCAGTTCTTC. This sequence encodes CASSGPGQGGNEQFF.

This clone was observed a few times. The V and J genes are TRBV4-1 and TRBJ2-5, with D perhaps TRBD2 (7 bases). The end of the DNA fits TRBJ2-7 better, so the J call may be wrong. The CDR3 covers 15 residues. The germline V gene encodes CDR1 MGHRA and CDR2 YSYEKL. The CDR3 is CASSPGGGGPYEQYF. The CDR3 coding sequence is TGCGCCAGCAGCCCTGGAGGGGGGGGCCCCTACGAGCAGTACTTC.

The V and J genes are TRBV20-1 and TRBJ2-3; D possibly corresponds to TRBD1 (6 bases). V lost 5 bases and J lost 6, with 9 bases in between. The CDR3 length is 11 residues. The germline gives CDR1 DFQATT, CDR2 SNEGSKA (reference sequence). The CDR3 sequence is CSARRGDTQYF. The DNA for the CDR3 is TGCAGTGCTCGAAGGGGGGATACGCAGTATTTT.

This chain connects TRBV18 to TRBJ2-5; the match to TRBD1 covers 7 bases. V lost 3 bases, J lost 4 bases, and 8 bases stayed unmatched. The CDR3 has 15 residues. CDR1 and CDR2 (germline): KGHSH, LQKENI. This CDR3 is CASSPREQGTETQYF. The CDR3 DNA sequence: TGTGCCAGCTCACCTCGAGAACAGGGGACAGAGACCCAGTACTTC.